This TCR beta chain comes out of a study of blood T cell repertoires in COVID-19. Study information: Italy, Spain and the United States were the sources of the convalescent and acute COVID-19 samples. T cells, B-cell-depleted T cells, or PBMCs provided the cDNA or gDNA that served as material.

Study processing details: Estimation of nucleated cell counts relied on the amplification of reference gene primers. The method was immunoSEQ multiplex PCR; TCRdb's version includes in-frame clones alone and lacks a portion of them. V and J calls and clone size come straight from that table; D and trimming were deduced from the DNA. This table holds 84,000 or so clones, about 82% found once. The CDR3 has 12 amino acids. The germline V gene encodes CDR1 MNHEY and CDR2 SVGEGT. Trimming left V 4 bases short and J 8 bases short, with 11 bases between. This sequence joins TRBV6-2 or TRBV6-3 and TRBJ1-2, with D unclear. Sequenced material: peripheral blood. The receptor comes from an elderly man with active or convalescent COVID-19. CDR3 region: CASSWVPGGYTF. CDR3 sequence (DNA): TGTGCCAGCAGTTGGGTCCCGGGAGGCTACACCTTC.